The rows below give T cell receptor beta chains drawn from one sample of a study of blood T cell repertoires in COVID-19. Some clones are missing from TCRdb's copy, which holds only in-frame ones; the method was immunoSEQ multiplex PCR. The table shows approximately 30,000 clones, with more than 85% occurring only once. The sequencing input was peripheral blood. The receptors come from a woman of 80 years or more with active or convalescent COVID-19. CDR3s include the opening cysteine and the closing phenylalanine or tryptophan. D genes are given only for firm matches. Where a row states a size, it is once, few, many or the class of an expanded clone; other rows omit it.

TRBJ1-5 NA TRBV12-3/TRBV12-4 NA TGTGCCAGCAGTTTAGGGGCCGATCAGCCCCAGCATTTT CASSLGADQPQHF
TRBJ1-1 NA TRBV28 NA TGTGCCAGCCTCAGGGGTGGGGCCCCTGAAGCTTTCTTT CASLRGGAPEAFF
TRBJ2-1 NA TRBV3-1/TRBV3-2 NA TGTGCCAGCAGCCGGGGGGATTCACGCCGGGACAGAACGGGCCCCTACAATGAGCAGTTCTTC CASSRGDSRRDRTGPYNEQFF
TRBJ1-3 NA TRBV6-1 NA TGTGCCAGCAGTGAAACCAACTCCCCTGGAAACACCATATATTTT CASSETNSPGNTIYF
TRBJ2-1 NA TRBV10-3 TRBD2 TGTGCCATCAGTGACTTTGGTAGCGGGGGCTCCTACAATGAGCAGTTCTTC CAISDFGSGGSYNEQFF
TRBJ1-1 NA TRBV11-2 TRBD1 TGTGCCAGCAGCCTCGACAGGGTGAACACTGAAGCTTTCTTT CASSLDRVNTEAFF
TRBJ1-5 NA TRBV27 TRBD1 TGTGCCAGCAGTAGACAGGGAGGTGATCAGCCCCAGCATTTT CASSRQGGDQPQHF
TRBJ2-5 NA TRBV9 TRBD2 TGTGCCAGCAGCGTAGCTGGGCGGGGGGGCACCCAGACCCAGTACTTC CASSVAGRGGTQTQYF
TRBJ1-3 NA TRBV5-1 TRBD1 TGCGCCAGCAGCGTGGGACAGGCTGGAAACACCATATATTTT CASSVGQAGNTIYF
TRBJ2-7 NA TRBV5-4 TRBD1 TGTGCCAGCAGCCACCCAGGGGGCGAGCAGTACTTC CASSHPGGEQYF
TRBJ1-6 NA TRBV7-2 NA TGTGCCAGCAGCTTAGGGGCACCGGTGCCCTATAATTCACCCCTCCACTTT CASSLGAPVPYNSPLHF
TRBJ1-2 NA TRBV6-6 TRBD1 TGTGCCAGCAGCCCAGGGGGCCCCGACTATGGCTACACCTTC CASSPGGPDYGYTF
TRBJ1-3 once TRBV18 TRBD1 TGTGCCAGCTCACAAGGACAGGTAGATTCTGGAAACACCATATATTTT CASSQGQVDSGNTIYF
TRBJ1-2 NA TRBV6-5 TRBD1 TGTGCCAGCAGGGGGCAGGGGGTTCCTAACTATGGCTACACCTTC CASRGQGVPNYGYTF
TRBJ1-2 NA TRBV6-5 TRBD1 TGTGCCAGCAGTAATATACAGGGGGCAGGTGGCTACACCTTC CASSNIQGAGGYTF
TRBJ2-7 NA TRBV11-2 NA TGTGCCAGCAGCTACCACTACCGCGGGAACTACGAGCAGTACTTC CASSYHYRGNYEQYF
TRBJ2-7 NA TRBV6-6 TRBD1 TGTGCCAGCGGCCGGGACAGAGCCTACGAGCAGTACTTC CASGRDRAYEQYF
TRBJ1-1 NA TRBV28 NA TGTGCCAGCAGTTTATCCGACAGGAGTGAAGCTTTCTTT CASSLSDRSEAFF
TRBJ1-4 NA TRBV2 TRBD1 TGTGCCAGCAACGGGGACAGACGGTATGAAAAACTGTTTTTT CASNGDRRYEKLFF
TRBJ2-1 NA TRBV6-5 NA TGTGCCAGCAGCGTAGCCAATGAGCAGTTCTTC CASSVANEQFF
TRBJ1-1 once TRBV7-7 NA TGTGCCAGCAGCCCCACCGGGGGGCTAACTGAAGCTTTCTTT CASSPTGGLTEAFF
TRBJ1-2 NA TRBV7-6 TRBD1 TGTGCCAGCAGCCGTTCTACAGGGGGCGGGAGCTATGGCTACACCTTC CASSRSTGGGSYGYTF
TRBJ2-7 NA TRBV5-1 TRBD2 TGCGCCAGCAGCTTGAGACCTAGCGGGGCCTCCTACGAGCAGTACTTC CASSLRPSGASYEQYF
TRBJ2-1 once TRBV6-1 NA TGTGCCAGCAGTGAAGGTTGGAGGGCAGGGGGGAATGAGCAGTTCTTC CASSEGWRAGGNEQFF
TRBJ1-2 once TRBV27 TRBD1 TGTGCCAGCAGGCATCGTAAAGGGGGCGGGTATGGCTACACCTTC CASRHRKGGGYGYTF
TRBJ1-6 NA TRBV27 NA TGTGCCAGCAGTTTATCGTCTTTACTTTTCGGGGGTGGCTCACCCCTCCACTTT CASSLSSLLFGGGSPLHF
TRBJ2-5 NA TRBV2 NA TGTGCCAGCAGAGATGCGGGGCTCCAAGAGACCCAGTACTTC CASRDAGLQETQYF
TRBJ2-2 NA TRBV4-1 TRBD1 TGCGCCAGCAGCCAAGGAGGGACAGGGGGGATGGCCGGGGAGCTGTTTTTT CASSQGGTGGMAGELFF